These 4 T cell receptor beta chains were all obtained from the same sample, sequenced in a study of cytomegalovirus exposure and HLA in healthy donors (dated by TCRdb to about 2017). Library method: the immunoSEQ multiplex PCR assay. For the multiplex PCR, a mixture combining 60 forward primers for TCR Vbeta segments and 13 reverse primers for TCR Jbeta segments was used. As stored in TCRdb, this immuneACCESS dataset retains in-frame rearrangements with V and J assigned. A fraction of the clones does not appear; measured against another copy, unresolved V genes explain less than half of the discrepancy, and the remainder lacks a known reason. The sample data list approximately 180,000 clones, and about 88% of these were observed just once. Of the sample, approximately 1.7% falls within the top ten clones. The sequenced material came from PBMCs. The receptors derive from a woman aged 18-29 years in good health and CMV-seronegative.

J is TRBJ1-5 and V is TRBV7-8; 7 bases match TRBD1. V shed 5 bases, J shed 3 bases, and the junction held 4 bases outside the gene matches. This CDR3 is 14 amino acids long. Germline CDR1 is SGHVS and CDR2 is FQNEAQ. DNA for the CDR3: TGTGCCAGCAGCGTGACAGGGACCAATCAGCCCCAGCATTTT. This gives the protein CASSVTGTNQPQHF.

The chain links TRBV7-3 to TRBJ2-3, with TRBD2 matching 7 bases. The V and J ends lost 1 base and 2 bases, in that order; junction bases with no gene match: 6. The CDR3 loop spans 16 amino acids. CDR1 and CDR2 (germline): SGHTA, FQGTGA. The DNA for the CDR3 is TGTGCCAGCAGCTTAATGAAGGGAGGGCACACAGATACGCAGTATTTT. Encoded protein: CASSLMKGGHTDTQYF.

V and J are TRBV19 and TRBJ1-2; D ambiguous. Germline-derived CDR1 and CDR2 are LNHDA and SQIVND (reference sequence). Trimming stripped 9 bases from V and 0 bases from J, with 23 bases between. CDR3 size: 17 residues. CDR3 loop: CASCSRSTRIPNYGYTF. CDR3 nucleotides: TGTGCCAGCTGCAGTAGGAGTACTCGGATACCTAACTATGGCTACACCTTC.

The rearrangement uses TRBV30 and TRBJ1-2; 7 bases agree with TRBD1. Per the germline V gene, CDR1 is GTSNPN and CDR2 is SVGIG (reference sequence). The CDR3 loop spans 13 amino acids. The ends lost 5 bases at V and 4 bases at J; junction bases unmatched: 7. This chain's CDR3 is CAWAGTDSYGYTF. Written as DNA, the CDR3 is TGTGCCTGGGCCGGGACAGACTCCTATGGCTACACCTTC.